A selection of T cell receptor beta chains follows, all from one sample in a study of glioma-infiltrating T cells. One entry per CDR3 protein, called by TCRdb with MiXCR from the multiplex PCR reads. The repertoire includes approximately 100,000 distinct CDR3 sequences, around 25% of them detected once, and about a third sits in the top ten. The sequencing input was glioma tissue, nonneoplastic brain tissue, or PBMCs (not recorded which). The origin of the receptors is a human donor with low-grade glioma or glioblastoma, undergoing nonglioma brain surgery, or in good health (not recorded which). The CDR3 runs from the conserved cysteine through the conserved F or W. The D gene is left open where the match is weak. Rows give clone size only sometimes, using once, few, many, or a class for an expanded clone.

few TRBJ2-7 - TRBV27 CASSLSFFSQGDYEQYF TGTGCCAGCAGTTTAAGTTTTTTTAGCCAGGGAGACTACGAGCAGTACTTC
- TRBJ1-2 TRBD1 TRBV2 CASSLDRARSYGYTF TGTGCCAGCAGTCTGGACAGGGCGAGGAGCTATGGCTACACCTTC
many TRBJ2-3 - TRBV7-2 CASSFGGTDTQYF TGTGCCAGCAGCTTTGGGGGCACAGATACGCAGTATTTT
many TRBJ1-2 - TRBV18 CASSAGGAGGYTF TGTGCCAGCTCCGCCGGAGGAGCGGGTGGCTACACCTTC
many TRBJ2-3 - TRBV4-1 CASSQPDRSSTDTQYF TGCGCCAGCAGCCAACCCGACAGGAGTAGCACAGATACGCAGTATTTT
many TRBJ2-5 - TRBV6-6 CASSYPQGEETQYF TGTGCCAGCAGTTACCCACAGGGTGAAGAGACCCAGTACTTC
many TRBJ2-7 - TRBV6-2/TRBV6-3 CASSLRGRLSSYEQYF TGTGCCAGCAGTCTCAGGGGCCGCCTAAGCTCCTACGAGCAGTACTTC
- TRBJ2-7 TRBD1 TRBV6-5 CASNTGTGSPYF TGTGCCAGCAATACCGGGACAGGGTCTCCGTACTTC
many TRBJ1-1 - TRBV6-2/TRBV6-3 CASSYSRTEAFF TGTGCCAGCAGTTACTCTAGGACTGAAGCTTTCTTT
many TRBJ2-7 TRBD1 TRBV7-6 CASSRTGTLEQYF TGTGCCAGCAGCCGGACAGGAACCCTCGAGCAGTACTTC
many TRBJ2-1 - TRBV9 CASSVGQDNNEQFF TGTGCCAGCAGCGTAGGACAGGACAACAATGAGCAGTTCTTC
many TRBJ1-6 - TRBV5-1 CASSQKTGMNSPLHF TGCGCCAGCAGCCAGAAGACAGGCATGAATTCACCCCTCCACTTT
many TRBJ1-5 TRBD1 TRBV20-1 CSARGGTGNQPQHF TGCAGTGCTAGAGGCGGGACAGGGAATCAGCCCCAGCATTTT
many TRBJ1-6 TRBD1 TRBV5-1 CATAPGQGNSPLHF TGCGCCACAGCACCCGGACAGGGGAATTCACCCCTCCACTTT
many TRBJ2-7 - TRBV10-1 CASSGGGSYEQYF TGCGCCAGCAGTGGAGGCGGATCCTACGAGCAGTACTTC
few TRBJ2-7 TRBD1 TRBV29-1 CSVGGGTYEQYF TGCAGCGTTGGAGGGGGCACCTACGAGCAGTACTTC
many TRBJ2-3 - TRBV6-6 CASSYSPDTQYF TGTGCCAGCAGTTACTCGCCAGATACGCAGTATTTT
few TRBJ2-5 TRBD1 TRBV5-1 CASSRLGQGAEETQYF TGCGCCAGCAGCCGCCTGGGACAGGGGGCGGAAGAGACCCAGTACTTC
many TRBJ1-4 - TRBV28 CASSFGGTGTNEKLFF TGTGCCAGCAGTTTCGGGGGCACGGGAACTAATGAAAAACTGTTTTTT
- TRBJ2-4 - TRBV29-1 CSVAGGAKNIQYF TGCAGCGTTGCCGGTGGGGCCAAAAACATTCAGTACTTC
many TRBJ2-5 - TRBV6-2/TRBV6-3 CASHSKDGWYQETQYF TGTGCCAGCCACTCGAAGGACGGATGGTACCAAGAGACCCAGTACTTC
many TRBJ2-3 - TRBV24-1 CATRTGDTQYF TGTGCCACCAGGACAGGAGATACGCAGTATTTT
many TRBJ2-1 - TRBV27 CASSLSRVSYNEQFF TGTGCCAGCAGTTTATCCCGGGTATCCTACAATGAGCAGTTCTTC
many TRBJ2-3 - TRBV20-1 CSARGRSSTSTDTQYF TGCAGTGCTAGAGGTCGATCCTCCACCAGCACAGATACGCAGTATTTT
many TRBJ2-1 TRBD1 TRBV4-3 CASSRDGTGYNEQFF TGCGCCAGCAGCCGCGATGGGACAGGGTACAATGAGCAGTTCTTC
- TRBJ2-5 TRBD1 TRBV5-4 CASSQMDRAQETQYF TGTGCCAGCAGCCAAATGGACAGGGCACAAGAGACCCAGTACTTC
many TRBJ2-1 TRBD2 TRBV25-1 CASGTSGTHEQFF TGTGCCAGCGGGACTAGCGGGACCCACGAGCAGTTCTTC
many TRBJ2-1 - TRBV28 CATLPIAYNEQFF TGTGCCACACTCCCGATTGCCTACAATGAGCAGTTCTTC